This TCR beta chain was identified during a study of cytomegalovirus exposure and HLA in healthy donors. About the research overall: There were 350 to 450 genotyped donors. Of these, 75% to 85% fell in the genetic ancestry cluster associated with self-reported Caucasian donors.

Vbeta (60) and Jbeta (13) primers were used in the PCR. Original handling: In a later analysis, the count reached approximately 80 million unique TCR beta chains, with approximately 10 million shared. Profiled with immunoSEQ multiplex PCR; TCRdb holds only in-frame clones, not every one. V and J calls and clone size are copied from that table; D and trimming were computed from the DNA. This table has approximately 160,000 clones, 84% appearing once. The CDR3 is 14 residues long. V lost 3 bases and J lost 7; bases outside the gene matches: 4. Germline CDR1 and CDR2: SGHVS and FQNEAQ. Concerning this clone itself: The antigen is not known.

General study findings and limits: Researchers reportedly found TCR beta sequences accurately predicted most subjects' HLA-A and HLA-B alleles.

The sequence came from a boy aged 2 to 10 in good health and CMV-seronegative. The sample was PBMCs. The chain combines TRBV7-8 with TRBJ2-7, with TRBD1 matching over 12 bases. The CDR3 loop reads CASSLGDRGREQYF. Here the CDR3 DNA reads TGTGCCAGCAGCTTGGGGGACAGGGGGCGGGAGCAGTACTTC.